A selection of T cell receptor beta chains follows, all from one sample in a study of T-cell reconstitution after alpha-beta-depleted transplantation in children. TCRdb used MiXCR to reprocess the PCR reads, holding one entry per CDR3 protein. The profile shows around 600,000 distinct CDR3 sequences, roughly 15% of them singletons. The sample was PBMCs from the stem cell graft donor, taken from the stem cell graft. The receptors were gathered from a human donor who donated a stem cell graft to a child with acute myeloid leukemia. Each CDR3 is given with its conserved first and last residue. A D gene is named only where the DNA matches it firmly. Expanded clones are given a class, and other clones once, few, many or no size at all.

CDR3 protein | CDR3 DNA | J gene | D gene | V gene | clone size
CATSDFSRGGRETQYF | TGTGCCACCAGTGATTTTAGCAGGGGGGGGCGAGAGACCCAGTACTTC | TRBJ2-5 | . | TRBV24-1 | few
CSALAGGPNTDTQYF | TGCAGTGCTCTAGCGGGGGGGCCTAACACAGATACGCAGTATTTT | TRBJ2-3 | TRBD2 | TRBV20-1 | many
CASRDAGLETQYF | TGCGCCAGCAGAGATGCAGGTTTAGAGACCCAGTACTTC | TRBJ2-5 | . | TRBV5-1 | few
CATSDPDDTEAFF | TGTGCCACCAGTGACCCGGACGACACTGAAGCTTTCTTT | TRBJ1-1 | . | TRBV24-1 | .
CASSQTDNYGYTF | TGTGCCAGCAGCCAGACCGACAACTATGGCTACACCTTC | TRBJ1-2 | . | TRBV4-2 | .
CASSLKGAGANVLTF | TGTGCCAGCAGCTTAAAAGGGGCTGGGGCCAACGTCCTGACTTTC | TRBJ2-6 | . | TRBV13 | many
CASSNQGYEQYF | TGTGCCAGCAGTAATCAGGGGTACGAGCAGTACTTC | TRBJ2-7 | . | TRBV25-1 | few
CASSLGSGVSYEQYF | TGTGCCAGCAGCCTGGGGTCAGGGGTCTCCTACGAGCAGTACTTC | TRBJ2-7 | . | TRBV7-2 | few
CASSSGGGYTF | TGTGCCAGCAGCTCAGGGGGCGGCTACACCTTC | TRBJ1-2 | TRBD1 | TRBV6-5 | many
CASSPYRTLYNEQFF | TGTGCCAGCTCCCCCTACAGAACCCTTTACAATGAGCAGTTCTTC | TRBJ2-1 | . | TRBV9 | many
CAISESAGSNQPQHF | TGTGCCATCAGTGAGTCGGCTGGGAGCAATCAGCCCCAGCATTTT | TRBJ1-5 | . | TRBV10-3 | .
CSAPPLGGRSYEQYF | TGCAGTGCTCCCCCTTTGGGAGGGCGCTCCTACGAGCAGTACTTC | TRBJ2-7 | TRBD2 | TRBV20-1 | .
CASSFAGGDADTQYF | TGTGCCAGCAGCTTCGCAGGGGGCGATGCAGATACGCAGTATTTT | TRBJ2-3 | TRBD1 | TRBV7-3 | many
CSASFIPGGGYTF | TGCAGTGCTAGTTTCATCCCTGGAGGAGGCTACACCTTC | TRBJ1-2 | . | TRBV20-1 | many
CATSNAGRIREKLFF | TGTGCCACCAGCAACGCAGGCAGAATCCGAGAAAAACTGTTTTTT | TRBJ1-4 | . | TRBV15 | .
CASSYVGVGQGNTEAFF | TGTGCCAGCAGTTACGTGGGAGTGGGACAGGGGAACACTGAAGCTTTCTTT | TRBJ1-1 | TRBD1 | TRBV6-5 | many
CSARQLLRAGGLYNEQFF | TGCAGTGCTAGGCAACTTTTGCGAGCGGGGGGCCTATACAATGAGCAGTTCTTC | TRBJ2-1 | TRBD2 | TRBV20-1 | many
CASSPETGVSYEQFF | TGTGCCAGCAGCCCGGAAACAGGGGTATCGTATGAGCAGTTCTTC | TRBJ2-1 | TRBD1 | TRBV12-3/TRBV12-4 | many
CATSDFGTSGPETQYF | TGTGCCACCAGTGATTTTGGGACTAGCGGCCCAGAGACCCAGTACTTC | TRBJ2-5 | TRBD2 | TRBV24-1 | few
CSVEPKTGGDEQYF | TGCAGCGTTGAACCTAAGACAGGGGGAGATGAGCAGTACTTC | TRBJ2-7 | TRBD1 | TRBV29-1 | many
CASRPGTSVYNEQFF | TGTGCCAGCAGACCCGGGACTAGCGTCTACAATGAGCAGTTCTTC | TRBJ2-1 | TRBD2 | TRBV2 | many
CASSRRTENTGELFF | TGTGCCAGCAGCAGAAGGACAGAGAACACCGGGGAGCTGTTTTTT | TRBJ2-2 | . | TRBV7-9 | .
CASSKEKGSIETQYF | TGTGCCAGCAGTAAGGAGAAAGGTAGCATCGAGACCCAGTACTTC | TRBJ2-5 | . | TRBV6-2/TRBV6-3 | .
CASSFRTGDEKLFF | TGTGCCAGCAGTTTTCGTACAGGGGATGAAAAACTGTTTTTT | TRBJ1-4 | TRBD1 | TRBV12-3/TRBV12-4 | .
CASSYGRAGAFF | TGTGCCAGCAGTTACGGGCGGGCCGGAGCTTTCTTT | TRBJ1-1 | . | TRBV6-2/TRBV6-3 | few
CASSPERQETQYF | TGTGCCAGCAGCCCGGAGCGGCAAGAGACCCAGTACTTC | TRBJ2-5 | . | TRBV7-3 | .
CSAASGTLNTGELFF | TGCAGTGCCGCGTCAGGGACGCTAAACACCGGGGAGCTGTTTTTT | TRBJ2-2 | . | TRBV20-1 | few
CASSLTGDSSPLHF | TGCGCCAGCAGCCTGACAGGGGATAGTTCACCCCTCCACTTT | TRBJ1-6 | TRBD1 | TRBV5-1 | .
CASSLFTLAIQETQYF | TGTGCCAGCTCACTCTTCACTCTAGCGATTCAAGAGACCCAGTACTTC | TRBJ2-5 | . | TRBV18 | few
CSGCEVAGGTQYF | TGCAGCGGGTGCGAGGTAGCGGGGGGTACGCAGTATTTT | TRBJ2-3 | TRBD2 | TRBV29-1 | .
CASSLQRGVTGELFF | TGTGCCAGCAGCTTACAGCGGGGGGTCACCGGGGAGCTGTTTTTT | TRBJ2-2 | TRBD2 | TRBV7-2 | few
CASSLVGGGGPTSYEQYF | TGTGCCAGCAGCCTCGTAGGGGGCGGGGGCCCAACCTCCTACGAGCAGTACTTC | TRBJ2-7 | . | TRBV11-2 | few
CSASLQGPTQYF | TGCAGCGCTTCCCTCCAGGGTCCTACGCAGTATTTT | TRBJ2-3 | . | TRBV29-1 | many
CASSFAGAGGHGYTF | TGCGCCAGCAGCTTCGCAGGGGCAGGGGGCCATGGCTACACCTTC | TRBJ1-2 | TRBD1 | TRBV5-1 | .
CASSFSYRPFYGYTF | TGTGCCAGCAGCTTTTCGTACCGCCCGTTCTATGGCTACACCTTC | TRBJ1-2 | . | TRBV5-5 | many
CASSLPVAGGLDEQFF | TGTGCCAGCAGCTTGCCGGTAGCGGGGGGTCTTGATGAGCAGTTCTTC | TRBJ2-1 | TRBD2 | TRBV7-2 | .
CASSYNPGLNTEAFF | TGTGCCAGCAGTTACAACCCGGGTTTGAACACTGAAGCTTTCTTT | TRBJ1-1 | . | TRBV6-5 | few
CSARRGGDNEQFF | TGCAGTGCTAGACGGGGGGGTGACAATGAGCAGTTCTTC | TRBJ2-1 | TRBD2 | TRBV20-1 | many
CASSSGGTQETQYF | TGTGCCAGCAGCTCCGGGGGAACCCAAGAGACCCAGTACTTC | TRBJ2-5 | . | TRBV7-2 | few
CSAPPRDREFNGYTF | TGCAGTGCGCCCCCCCGGGACAGGGAATTTAATGGCTACACCTTC | TRBJ1-2 | TRBD1 | TRBV20-1 | .
CASSPGQGVPGELFF | TGCGCCAGCAGCCCTGGACAGGGGGTCCCCGGGGAGCTGTTTTTT | TRBJ2-2 | TRBD1 | TRBV5-1 | .
CASSLATSGGPVYEQYF | TGTGCCAGCAGCTTAGCGACCTCCGGGGGGCCTGTCTACGAGCAGTACTTC | TRBJ2-7 | . | TRBV7-9 | .